These 2 T cell receptor beta chains share one sample of origin, sequenced in a study of T cell repertoires in cytomegalovirus infection (dated by TCRdb to the late 2010s). The treatment or condition tag for this specimen amounts to: in vitro stimulation with specific CMV peptide epitopes to enrich CMV-specific T cells. TCRdb records Illumina HiSeq 1500 as the sequencer. The raw public reads went through TCRdb reprocessing: fastp at Q25, MiXCR clone calling, in-frame beta chains kept. Each entry is one CDR3 protein sequence, shown with its most common DNA and genes. The sample profile shows roughly 860,000 distinct CDR3 sequences; about 33% of them were found once. The top ten hold around 11% of the sample. Their antigen targets remain unknown. The sample consisted of cultured CD8+ T cells from PBMCs, taken from culture after CMV antigen stimulation. The receptors here all came from a human donor in good health (CMV status not recorded). Some clones in this sample may be carry-over from other donors' samples.

The chain carries TRBV6-6 and TRBJ1-6; no firm D call. Between the trimmed V and J ends, which lost 2 bases and 7 bases, there was a span of 9 bases. This CDR3 region has 14 residues. Germline V gene sequence: CDR1 MNHNY, CDR2 SVGAGI (reference sequence). The CDR3 here is CASSYLVENSPLHF. The CDR3 DNA reads TGTGCCAGCAGTTACCTAGTGGAAAATTCACCCCTCCACTTT.

The DNA for the CDR3 is TGTGCCAGCAGCCACAGGGGGCTCTACGAGCAGTACGTC. Protein: CASSHRGLYEQYV. The rearrangement uses TRBV6-6 and TRBJ2-7; 9 bases match TRBD1. The germline V gene encodes CDR1 MNHNY and CDR2 SVGAGI (reference sequence). The CDR3 has 13 residues. After removal of 6 bases from V and 3 bases from J, the junction contained 3 bases not matched to a gene.